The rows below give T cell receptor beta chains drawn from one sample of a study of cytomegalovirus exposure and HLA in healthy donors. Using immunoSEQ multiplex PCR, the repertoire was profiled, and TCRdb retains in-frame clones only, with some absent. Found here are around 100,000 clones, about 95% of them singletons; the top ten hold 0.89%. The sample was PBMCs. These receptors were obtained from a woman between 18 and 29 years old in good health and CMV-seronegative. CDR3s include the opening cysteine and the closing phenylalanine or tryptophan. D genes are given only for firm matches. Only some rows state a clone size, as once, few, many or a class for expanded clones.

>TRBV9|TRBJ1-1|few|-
CASSLEWGGGEAFF
TGTGCCAGCAGCCTCGAGTGGGGGGGAGGCGAAGCTTTCTTT
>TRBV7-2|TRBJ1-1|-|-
CASSSTWNTEAFF
TGTGCCAGCAGCTCCACATGGAACACTGAAGCTTTCTTT
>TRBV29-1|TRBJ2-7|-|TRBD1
CSVEGPGQEHEQYF
TGCAGCGTTGAAGGCCCGGGACAGGAGCACGAGCAGTACTTC
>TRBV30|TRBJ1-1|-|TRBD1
CAWSVGPGGGTEAFF
TGTGCCTGGAGTGTAGGTCCAGGGGGCGGGACTGAAGCTTTCTTT
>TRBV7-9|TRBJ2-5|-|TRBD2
CASSPTTPTSGGETQYF
TGTGCCAGCAGCCCTACGACCCCAACTAGCGGGGGAGAGACCCAGTACTTC
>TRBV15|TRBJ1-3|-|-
CATSRVGGTSSGNTIYF
TGTGCCACCAGCAGAGTAGGCGGGACTTCCTCTGGAAACACCATATATTTT
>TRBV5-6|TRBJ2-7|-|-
CASSQGGFSYEQYF
TGTGCCAGCAGCCAAGGGGGTTTCTCCTACGAGCAGTACTTC
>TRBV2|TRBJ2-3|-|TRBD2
CASRVGTSGSTDTQYF
TGTGCCAGCAGGGTGGGGACTAGCGGTAGCACAGATACGCAGTATTTT
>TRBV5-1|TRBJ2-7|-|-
CASSSESLSYEQYF
TGCGCCAGCAGCTCGGAGTCCCTTTCCTACGAGCAGTACTTC
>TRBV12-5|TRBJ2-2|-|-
CASGSPRGTGELFF
TGTGCTAGTGGTTCCCCTAGGGGCACCGGGGAGCTGTTTTTT
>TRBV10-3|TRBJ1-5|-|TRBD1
CAISLGQGDQPQHF
TGTGCCATCAGTCTTGGACAGGGTGATCAGCCCCAGCATTTT
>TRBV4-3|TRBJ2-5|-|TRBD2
CASSPGTSRETQYF
TGCGCCAGCAGCCCGGGGACTAGCAGGGAGACCCAGTACTTC
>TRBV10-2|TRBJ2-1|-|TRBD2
CASSESTGGSNEQFF
TGCGCCAGCAGTGAGTCGACGGGAGGGTCCAATGAGCAGTTCTTC
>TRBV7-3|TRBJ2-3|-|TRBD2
CASSPYPGGPANTQYF
TGTGCCAGCAGCCCCTATCCGGGGGGGCCTGCAAATACGCAGTATTTT
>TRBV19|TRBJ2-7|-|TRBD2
CASSSKGLAGPGKYF
TGTGCCAGTAGCAGCAAGGGACTAGCGGGACCTGGGAAGTACTTC
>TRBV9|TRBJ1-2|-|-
CASSVNTETNYGYTF
TGTGCCAGCAGCGTTAATACGGAGACTAACTATGGCTACACCTTC
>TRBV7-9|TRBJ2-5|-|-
CASSSRDRQETQYF
TGTGCCAGCAGCTCGCGGGACAGACAAGAGACCCAGTACTTC
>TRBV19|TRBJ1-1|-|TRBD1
CASSRQGVLRQAFF
TGTGCCAGTAGTCGACAGGGTGTTCTGAGACAAGCTTTCTTT
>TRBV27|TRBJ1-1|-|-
CASSLRESNTEAFF
TGTGCCAGCAGTTTACGGGAGTCCAACACTGAAGCTTTCTTT
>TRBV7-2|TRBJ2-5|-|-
CASSPQRQETQYF
TGTGCCAGCAGCCCTCAGCGCCAAGAGACCCAGTACTTC
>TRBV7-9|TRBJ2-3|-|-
CASSFSGDTQYF
TGTGCCAGCAGCTTTAGCGGTGATACGCAGTATTTT
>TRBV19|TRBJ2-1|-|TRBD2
CASSKRGGLANEQFF
TGTGCCAGTAGTAAGCGGGGGGGCTTGGCTAATGAGCAGTTCTTC
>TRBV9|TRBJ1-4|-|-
CASSPGGVTNEKLFF
TGTGCCAGCAGCCCAGGAGGGGTGACTAATGAAAAACTGTTTTTT
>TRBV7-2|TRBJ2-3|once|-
CASSAWGVAKDTQYF
TGTGCCAGCAGCGCTTGGGGAGTCGCGAAAGATACGCAGTATTTT
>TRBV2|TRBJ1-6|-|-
CASSDPPNSPLHF
TGTGCCAGCAGTGACCCTCCCAATTCACCCCTCCACTTT
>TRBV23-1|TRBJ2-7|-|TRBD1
CASSHSKGQGHPF
TGCGCCAGCAGTCATTCCAAAGGACAGGGTCATCCCTTC
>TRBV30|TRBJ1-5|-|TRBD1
CAWSAGQGGGYSNQPQHF
TGTGCCTGGAGCGCGGGACAGGGTGGAGGGTATAGCAATCAGCCCCAGCATTTT
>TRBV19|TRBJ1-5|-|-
CASSIQGRQPQHF
TGTGCCAGTAGTATACAGGGTCGGCAGCCCCAGCATTTT
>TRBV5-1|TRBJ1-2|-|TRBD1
CASSIQGKAGYGYTF
TGCGCCAGCAGCATACAGGGGAAGGCGGGCTATGGCTACACCTTC
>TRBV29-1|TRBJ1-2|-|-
CSVEDSNYGYTF
TGCAGCGTTGAAGACAGTAACTATGGCTACACCTTC
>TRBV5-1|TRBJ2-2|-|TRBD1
CASSLSHSRGLWMNGGELFF
TGCGCCAGCAGCTTGAGCCACTCCAGGGGGTTATGGATGAATGGCGGGGAGCTGTTTTTT
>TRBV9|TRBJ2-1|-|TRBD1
CASSNRDRGDEQFF
TGTGCCAGCAGCAACCGGGACAGGGGTGATGAGCAGTTCTTC
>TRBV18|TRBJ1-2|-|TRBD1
CASSLRTGGAEGYTF
TGTGCCAGCTCACTACGAACAGGGGGCGCCGAGGGCTACACCTTC
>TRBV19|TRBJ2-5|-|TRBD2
CASTARGGTETQYF
TGTGCCAGTACCGCCCGGGGGGGGACGGAGACCCAGTACTTC
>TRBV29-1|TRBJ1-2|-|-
CSVVQTDGYTF
TGCAGCGTTGTACAGACCGATGGCTACACCTTC
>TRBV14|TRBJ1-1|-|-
CASSPQLSGGEAFF
TGTGCCAGCAGCCCCCAGTTGTCAGGAGGTGAAGCTTTCTTT
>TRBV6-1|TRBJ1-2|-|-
CASSAGSRTRLSGYTF
TGTGCCAGCAGTGCAGGGTCACGGACCCGCTTGAGTGGCTACACCTTC
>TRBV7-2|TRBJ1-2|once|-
CASSLAADYGYTF
TGTGCCAGCAGCTTAGCGGCAGACTATGGCTACACCTTC
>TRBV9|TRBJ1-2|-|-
CASSVASVSLENYGYTF
TGTGCCAGCAGCGTAGCTTCGGTCAGTCTGGAGAACTATGGCTACACCTTC
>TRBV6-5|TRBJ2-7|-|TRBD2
CACGREVGYEQYF
TGTGCCTGCGGGCGGGAGGTCGGATACGAGCAGTACTTC
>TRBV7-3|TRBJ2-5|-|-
CASSLQAGGETQYF
TGTGCCAGCAGCTTACAGGCGGGTGGGGAGACCCAGTACTTC
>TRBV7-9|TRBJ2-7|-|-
CASSAPEDGAYEQYF
TGTGCCAGCAGCGCCCCGGAGGACGGAGCCTACGAGCAGTACTTC
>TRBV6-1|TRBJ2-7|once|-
CASSPQGEQYF
TGTGCCAGCAGTCCCCAGGGCGAGCAGTACTTC
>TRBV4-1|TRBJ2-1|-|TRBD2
CASSHTSGGYNEQFF
TGCGCCAGCAGCCACACTAGCGGGGGCTACAATGAGCAGTTCTTC
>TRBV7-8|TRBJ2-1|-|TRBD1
CASSLRDSNSYNEQFF
TGTGCCAGCAGCCTACGGGACAGCAACTCCTACAATGAGCAGTTCTTC
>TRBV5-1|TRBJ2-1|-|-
CASKDLNEQFF
TGCGCCAGCAAAGACTTGAATGAGCAGTTCTTC
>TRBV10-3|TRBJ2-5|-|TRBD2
CAISGLAGLQETQYF
TGTGCCATCAGTGGACTAGCGGGGCTACAAGAGACCCAGTACTTC
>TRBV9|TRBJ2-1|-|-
CASSVGQAPYNEQFF
TGTGCCAGCAGCGTAGGGCAGGCCCCCTACAATGAGCAGTTCTTC
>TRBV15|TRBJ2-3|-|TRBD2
CATSRALLAGYTDTQYF
TGTGCCACCAGCAGAGCCTTACTAGCGGGCTACACAGATACGCAGTATTTT